The clone carrying this T cell receptor (beta chain) was recorded many times. Its specificity is not known. Time point of the sample: longitudinal time-point 2. From 2 million PBMCs stored at -80 C, the unsorted libraries were generated. Synthesis of cDNA used 5'RACE (with 10-nucleotide random UMIs). From 15-18 subjects, over 200 million TCR-beta sequences were obtained in each sequencing run. Via MiXCR, TCRdb re-called the 5' RACE reads, giving one row per CDR3 protein. The table records approximately 80,000 distinct CDR3 sequences, about 5% of them present only once. The length of the CDR3 is 15 residues. CDR1 and CDR2 from the germline V gene are SGHRS and YFSETQ. V shed 0 bases and J shed 7 bases, with 11 bases lying between them. This specimen belongs to a study of neurological immune-mediated disorders. The study's findings and limits: When the repertoires were sorted by phylogenetic grouping, those of 18 of 34 multiple sclerosis patients ended up in one related-CDR3 cluster, a possible signature.

Sequencing was done on a sample of PBMCs. The sequence was collected from a woman aged 60-75 years with multiple sclerosis. V gene TRBV5-1 combines with J gene TRBJ1-6, with a tentative D call TRBD1 (5 bases). CDR3 loop: CASSLGDLPNSPLHF. Here the CDR3 DNA reads TGCGCCAGCAGCTTGGGGGACTTACCGAATTCACCCCTCCACTTT.